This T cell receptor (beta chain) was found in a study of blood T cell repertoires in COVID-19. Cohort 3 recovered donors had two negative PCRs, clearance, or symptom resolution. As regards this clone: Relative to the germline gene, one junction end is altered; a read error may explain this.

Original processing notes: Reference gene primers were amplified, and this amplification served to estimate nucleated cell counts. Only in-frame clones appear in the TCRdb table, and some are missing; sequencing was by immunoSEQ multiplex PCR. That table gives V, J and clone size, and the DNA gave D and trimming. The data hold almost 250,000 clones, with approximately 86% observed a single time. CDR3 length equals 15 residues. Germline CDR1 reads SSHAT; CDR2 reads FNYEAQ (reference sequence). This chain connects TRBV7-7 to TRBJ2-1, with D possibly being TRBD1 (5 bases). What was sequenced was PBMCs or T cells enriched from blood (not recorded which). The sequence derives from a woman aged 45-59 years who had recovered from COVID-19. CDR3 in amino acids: CASSLGGLVQGEQFF. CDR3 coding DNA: TGTGCTAGCAGCTTAGGTGGGTTAGTCCAGGGTGAGCAGTTCTTC. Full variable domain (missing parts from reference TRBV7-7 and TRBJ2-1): GAGVSQSPRYKVTKRGQDVTLRCDPISSHATLYWYQQALGQGPEFLTYFNYEAQPDKSGLPSDRFSAERPEGSISTLTIQRTEQRDSAMYRCASSLGGLVQGEQFFGPGTRLTVL.